This TCR beta chain emerged from a study of control samples from healthy donors and cancer patients. The CDR3 length is 14 residues. The V end was cut by 0 bases, the J end by 2 bases, with 8 bases between. Germline V CDR1 and CDR2: SGHDT, YYEEEE. Profiled with immunoSEQ multiplex PCR; TCRdb holds only in-frame clones, not every one. The table lists under 200,000 clones, almost 90% of them singletons. The sample comprised blood. The chain combines TRBV5-6 with TRBJ1-2; D is unclear. The TCR was taken from a woman younger than 45 in good health. This CDR3 is CASSLEPSNYGYTF. CDR3 coding DNA: TGTGCCAGCAGCTTGGAGCCCAGCAACTATGGCTACACCTTC.